This record concerns one TCR beta chain sequence. The repertoire was sequenced with immunoSEQ multiplex PCR; TCRdb's copy has only in-frame clones and lacks some. This sample has more than 95,000 clones, with roughly 88% found just once. The CDR3 is 15 amino acids. From germline, CDR1 is SQVTM and CDR2 ANQGSEA. J was trimmed by 3 bases and V by 1 base; bases with no gene match: 8. These data are taken from a study of blood T cell repertoires in COVID-19. Across the whole study: The samples span acute and convalescent COVID-19 from the United States, Italy and Spain.

The sequencing input was peripheral blood. This TCR was recovered from a human donor in a cohort sampled during active COVID-19. The chain joins TRBV29-1 to TRBJ1-1; 7 positions agree with TRBD1. The CDR3 region has the DNA TGCAGCGTTGAAGGGCCCACAGGGGCTTACACTGAAGCTTTCTTT. Protein product: CSVEGPTGAYTEAFF.